The T cell receptor (beta chain) under discussion was sequenced for a study of T cell responses to AZD1222 COVID-19 vaccine. Study context: Analysis merged second doses at about 4 or about 12 weeks.

Germline CDR1 is LNHDA and CDR2 is SQIVND (reference sequence). V was trimmed by 7 bases and J by 6 bases, leaving 25 bases between them. CDR3 size: 17 residues. Profiled with immunoSEQ multiplex PCR; TCRdb holds only in-frame clones, not every one. The sample holds some 180,000 clones; over 80% are singletons and the top ten take about 6%. The sequence was obtained from an adult in good health. The specimen was peripheral blood, collected on day 0 of AZD1222 vaccination. The rearrangement uses TRBV19 and TRBJ1-5; D might be TRBD1 (6 bases). This CDR3 reads CASTSTLTGPGGQPQHF. DNA of the CDR3: TGTGCCAGTACCTCAACTCTCACAGGGCCCGGGGGTCAGCCCCAGCATTTT. Based on the CDR3 plus reference TRBV19 and TRBJ1-5, the full variable domain is DGGITQSPKYLFRKEGQNVTLSCEQNLNHDAMYWYRQDPGQGLRLIYYSQIVNDFQKGDIAEGYSVSREKKESFPLTVTSAQKNPTAFYLCASTSTLTGPGGQPQHFGDGTRLSIL.